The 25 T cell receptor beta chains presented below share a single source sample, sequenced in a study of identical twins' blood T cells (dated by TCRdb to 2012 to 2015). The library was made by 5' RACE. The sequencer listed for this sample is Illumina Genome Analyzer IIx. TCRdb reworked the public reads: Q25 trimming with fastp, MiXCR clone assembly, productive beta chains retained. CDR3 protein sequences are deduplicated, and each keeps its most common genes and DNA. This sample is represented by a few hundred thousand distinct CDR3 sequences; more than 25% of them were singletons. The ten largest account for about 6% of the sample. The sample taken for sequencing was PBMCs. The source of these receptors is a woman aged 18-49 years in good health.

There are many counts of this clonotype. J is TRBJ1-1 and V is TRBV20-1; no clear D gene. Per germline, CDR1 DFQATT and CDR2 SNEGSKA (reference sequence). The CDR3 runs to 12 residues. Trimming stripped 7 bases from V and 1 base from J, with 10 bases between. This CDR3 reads CSVANQNTEAFF. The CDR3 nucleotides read TGCAGTGTAGCAAATCAGAACACTGAAGCTTTCTTT.

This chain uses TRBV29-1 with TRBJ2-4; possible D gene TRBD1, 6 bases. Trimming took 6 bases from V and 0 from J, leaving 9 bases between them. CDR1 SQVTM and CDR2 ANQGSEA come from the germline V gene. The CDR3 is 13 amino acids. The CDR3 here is CSVSQGAKNIQYF. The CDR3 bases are TGCAGCGTCTCACAGGGAGCCAAAAACATTCAGTACTTC.

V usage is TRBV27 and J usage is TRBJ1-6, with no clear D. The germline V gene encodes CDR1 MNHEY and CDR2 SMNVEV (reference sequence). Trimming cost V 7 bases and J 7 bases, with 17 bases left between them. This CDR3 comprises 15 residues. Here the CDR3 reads CASTSSSPANSPLHF. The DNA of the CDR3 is TGTGCCAGCACCTCCTCCTCCCCTGCCAATTCACCCCTCCACTTT.

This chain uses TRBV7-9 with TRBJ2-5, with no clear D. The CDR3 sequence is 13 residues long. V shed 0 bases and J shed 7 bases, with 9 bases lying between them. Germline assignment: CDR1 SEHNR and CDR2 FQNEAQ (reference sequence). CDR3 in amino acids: CASSLAELGTQYF. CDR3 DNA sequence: TGTGCCAGCAGCTTAGCCGAGTTGGGGACCCAGTACTTC.

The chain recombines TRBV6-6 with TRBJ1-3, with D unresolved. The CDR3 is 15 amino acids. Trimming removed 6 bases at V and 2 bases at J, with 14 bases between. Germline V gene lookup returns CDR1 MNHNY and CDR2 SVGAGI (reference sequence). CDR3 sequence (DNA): TGTGCCAGCAGCGGCGGGCACAGCCCTGGAAACACCATATATTTT. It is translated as CASSGGHSPGNTIYF.

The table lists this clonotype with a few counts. This CDR3 is CASSQGRWAGQSSGNTIYF. In DNA form, the CDR3 reads TGTGCCAGCAGCCAAGGTCGGTGGGCCGGACAAAGCTCTGGAAACACCATATATTTT. The J gene is TRBJ1-3, the V gene TRBV3-1; D may be TRBD1 (5 bases). Germline V gives CDR1 LGHDT, CDR2 YNNKEL (reference sequence). CDR3 length: 19 amino acids. V was clipped by 1 base and J by 0 bases, with 19 bases between them. The variable domain in full, completed from reference TRBV3-1 and TRBJ1-3, reads DTAVSQTPKYLVTQMGNDKSIKCEQNLGHDTMYWYKQDSKKFLKIMFSYNNKELIINETVPNRFSPKSPDKAHLNLHINSLELGDSAVYFCASSQGRWAGQSSGNTIYFGEGSWLTVV.

The CDR3 loop is CASSYPGTPNSPLHF. CDR3 bases: TGTGCCAGTAGTTATCCCGGGACTCCCAATTCACCCCTCCACTTT. The chain recombines TRBV19 with TRBJ1-6; a weak D match, TRBD1 (5 bases). Germline V gene lookup returns CDR1 LNHDA and CDR2 SQIVND (reference sequence). The CDR3 consists of 15 residues. Trimming cost V 5 bases and J 7 bases, with 15 bases left between them.

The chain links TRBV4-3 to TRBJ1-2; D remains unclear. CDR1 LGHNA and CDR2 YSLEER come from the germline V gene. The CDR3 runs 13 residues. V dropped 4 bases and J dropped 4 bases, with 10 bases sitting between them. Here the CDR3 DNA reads TGCGCCAGCAGCCCAGGAGAATCCTATGGCTACACCTTC. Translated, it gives CASSPGESYGYTF.

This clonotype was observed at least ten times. For the CDR3, the DNA is TGTGCCAGCAGCTTGGCAGACAGGGCCCACGAGCAGTACTTC. Its translation is CASSLADRAHEQYF. The chain links TRBV7-9 to TRBJ2-7; TRBD1 agrees at 7 bases. There are 14 residues in the CDR3. CDR1 is SEHNR and CDR2 is FQNEAQ in the germline V gene (reference sequence). Trimming removed 3 bases from V and 5 bases from J; junction bases left unmatched: 7.

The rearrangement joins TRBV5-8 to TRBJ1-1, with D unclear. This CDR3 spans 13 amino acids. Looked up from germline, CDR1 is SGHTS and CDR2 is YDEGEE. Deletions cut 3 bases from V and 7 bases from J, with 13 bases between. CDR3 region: CASSSGPRVEAFF. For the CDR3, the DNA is TGTGCCAGCAGCTCGGGTCCTCGGGTTGAAGCTTTCTTT.

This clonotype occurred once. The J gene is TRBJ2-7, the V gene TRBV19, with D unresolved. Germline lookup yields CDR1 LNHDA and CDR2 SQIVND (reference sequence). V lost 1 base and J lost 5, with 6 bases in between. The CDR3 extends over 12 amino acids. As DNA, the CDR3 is TGTGCCAGTAGTATAGGAGGAAACGAGCAGTACTTC. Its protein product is CASSIGGNEQYF.

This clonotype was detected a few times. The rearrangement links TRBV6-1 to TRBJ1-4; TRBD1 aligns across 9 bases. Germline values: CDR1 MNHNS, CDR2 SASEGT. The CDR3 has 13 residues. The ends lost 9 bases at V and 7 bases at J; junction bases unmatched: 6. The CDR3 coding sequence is TGTGCCAGTACCCCGACAGGGGGTGAAAAACTGTTTTTT. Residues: CASTPTGGEKLFF.

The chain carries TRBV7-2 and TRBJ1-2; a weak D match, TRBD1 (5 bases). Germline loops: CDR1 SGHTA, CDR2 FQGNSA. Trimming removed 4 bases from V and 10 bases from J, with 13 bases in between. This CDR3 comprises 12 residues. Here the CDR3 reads CASSSPGLPYTF. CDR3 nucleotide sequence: TGTGCCAGCAGCTCACCGGGACTCCCCTACACCTTC.

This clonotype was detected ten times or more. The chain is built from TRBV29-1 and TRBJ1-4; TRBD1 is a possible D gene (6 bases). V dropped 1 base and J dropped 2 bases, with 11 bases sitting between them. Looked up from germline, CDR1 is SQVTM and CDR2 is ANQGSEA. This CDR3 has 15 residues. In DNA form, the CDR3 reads TGCAGCGTTGAAGGGGCCCAGGGGACTAATGAAAAACTGTTTTTT. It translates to CSVEGAQGTNEKLFF.

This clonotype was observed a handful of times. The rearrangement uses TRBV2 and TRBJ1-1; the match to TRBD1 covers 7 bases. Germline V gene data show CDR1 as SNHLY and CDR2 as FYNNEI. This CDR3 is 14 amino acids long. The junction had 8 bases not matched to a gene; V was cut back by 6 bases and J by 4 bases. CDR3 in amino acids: CASSPRQGTTEAFF. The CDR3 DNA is TGTGCCAGCAGCCCCCGACAGGGTACCACTGAAGCTTTCTTT.

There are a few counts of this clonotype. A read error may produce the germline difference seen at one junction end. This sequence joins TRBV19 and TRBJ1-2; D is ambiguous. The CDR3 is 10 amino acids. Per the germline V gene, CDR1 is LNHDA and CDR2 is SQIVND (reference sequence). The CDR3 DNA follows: TGTGCCAGTAGTGGCTTTGGAGTCGCCTTC. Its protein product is CASSGFGVAF.

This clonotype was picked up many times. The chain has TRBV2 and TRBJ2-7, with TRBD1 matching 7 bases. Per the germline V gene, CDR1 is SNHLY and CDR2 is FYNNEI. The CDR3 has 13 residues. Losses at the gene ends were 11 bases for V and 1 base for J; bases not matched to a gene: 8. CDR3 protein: CAVPDRHSYEQYF. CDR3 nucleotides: TGTGCCGTACCGGACAGGCATTCCTACGAGCAGTACTTC.

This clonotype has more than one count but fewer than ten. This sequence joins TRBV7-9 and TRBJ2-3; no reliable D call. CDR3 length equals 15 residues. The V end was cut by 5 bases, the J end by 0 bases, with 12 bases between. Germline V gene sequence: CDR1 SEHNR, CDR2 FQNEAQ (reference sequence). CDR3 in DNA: TGTGCCAGCAGCGACCTTGCCCGTAGCACAGATACGCAGTATTTT. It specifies CASSDLARSTDTQYF.

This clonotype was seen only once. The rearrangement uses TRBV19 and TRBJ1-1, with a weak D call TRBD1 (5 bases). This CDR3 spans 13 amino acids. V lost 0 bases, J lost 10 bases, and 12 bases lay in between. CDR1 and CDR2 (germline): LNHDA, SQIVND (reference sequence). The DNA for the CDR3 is TGTGCCAGTAGTATAGATCAGGGAAAGCGAGCTTTCTTT. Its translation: CASSIDQGKRAFF.

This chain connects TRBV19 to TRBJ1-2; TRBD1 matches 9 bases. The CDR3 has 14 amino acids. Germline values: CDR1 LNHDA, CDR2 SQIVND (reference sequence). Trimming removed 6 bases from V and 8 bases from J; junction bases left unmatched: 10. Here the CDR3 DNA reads TGTGCCAGTAGACGCCTGACAGGGGGTCGAGGCTACACCTTC. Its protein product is CASRRLTGGRGYTF. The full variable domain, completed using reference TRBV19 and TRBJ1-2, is DGGITQSPKYLFRKEGQNVTLSCEQNLNHDAMYWYRQDPGQGLRLIYYSQIVNDFQKGDIAEGYSVSREKKESFPLTVTSAQKNPTAFYLCASRRLTGGRGYTFGSGTRLTVV.

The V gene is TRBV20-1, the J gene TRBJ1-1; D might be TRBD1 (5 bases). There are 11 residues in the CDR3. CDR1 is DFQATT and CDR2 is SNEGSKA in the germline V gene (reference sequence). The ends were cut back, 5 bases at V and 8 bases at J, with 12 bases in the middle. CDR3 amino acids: CSAPDSAEAFF. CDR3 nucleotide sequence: TGCAGTGCTCCTGACAGCGCCGAAGCTTTCTTT.

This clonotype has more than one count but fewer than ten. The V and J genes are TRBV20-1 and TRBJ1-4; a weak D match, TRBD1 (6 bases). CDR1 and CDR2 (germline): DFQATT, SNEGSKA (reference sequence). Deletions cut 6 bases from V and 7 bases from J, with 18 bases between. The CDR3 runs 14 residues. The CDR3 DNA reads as TGCAGTGCCTCCCCCCCAGGGGAGGGTGAAAAACTGTTTTTT. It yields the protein CSASPPGEGEKLFF.

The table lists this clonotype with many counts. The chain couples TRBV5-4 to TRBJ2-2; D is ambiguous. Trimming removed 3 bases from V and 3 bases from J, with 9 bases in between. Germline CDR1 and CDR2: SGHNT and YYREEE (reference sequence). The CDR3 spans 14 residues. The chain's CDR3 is CASSSKIDTGELFF. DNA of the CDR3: TGTGCCAGCAGCTCCAAGATCGACACCGGGGAGCTGTTTTTT.

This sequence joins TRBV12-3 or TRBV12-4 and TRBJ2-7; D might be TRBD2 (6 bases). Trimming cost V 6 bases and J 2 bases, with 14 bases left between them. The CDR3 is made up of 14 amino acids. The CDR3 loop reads CASRLRTNPYEQYF. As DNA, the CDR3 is TGTGCCAGCAGGTTAAGGACTAACCCCTACGAGCAGTACTTC.

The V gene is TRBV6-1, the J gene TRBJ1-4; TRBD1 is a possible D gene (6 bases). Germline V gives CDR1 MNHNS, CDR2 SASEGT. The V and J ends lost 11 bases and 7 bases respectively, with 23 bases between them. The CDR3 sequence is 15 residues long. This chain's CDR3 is CAGITVGGRGEKLFF. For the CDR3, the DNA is TGTGCCGGCATAACAGTCGGGGGGCGAGGTGAAAAACTGTTTTTT.